These T cell receptor beta chains were read from a single sample in a study of PD-1 blockade in classical Hodgkin lymphoma. Produced via immunoSEQ multiplex PCR; TCRdb's table is partial and in-frame only. The table records under 75,000 clones, around 90% of them present only once. The sequences come from peripheral blood mononuclear cells (PBMCs), collected before the second cycle of nivolumab. Receptors originate from a human donor with classical Hodgkin lymphoma. Both conserved end residues are part of each CDR3. The order of the fields is J gene, V gene, clone size, D gene, CDR3 length, CDR3 DNA, CDR3 protein. D genes are given only for firm matches. Expanded clones are given a class, and other clones once, few, many or no size at all.

J gene: TRBJ2-5; V gene: TRBV5-1; clone size: NA; D gene: TRBD2; CDR3 length: 16; CDR3 DNA: TGCGCCAGCAGCTCGGGAGGTGGCAGGGCGGGAGAGACCCAGTACTTC; CDR3 protein: CASSSGGGRAGETQYF
J gene: TRBJ1-5; V gene: TRBV27; clone size: NA; D gene: NA; CDR3 length: 17; CDR3 DNA: TGTGCCAGCAGCTCCTTGGGAGACAGGATTAGCAATCAGCCCCAGCATTTT; CDR3 protein: CASSSLGDRISNQPQHF
J gene: TRBJ1-6; V gene: TRBV13; clone size: NA; D gene: NA; CDR3 length: 15; CDR3 DNA: TGTGCCAGCAGCTTAGGTTGGGGGTTCAATTCACCCCTCCACTTT; CDR3 protein: CASSLGWGFNSPLHF
J gene: TRBJ2-3; V gene: TRBV7-9; clone size: NA; D gene: TRBD2; CDR3 length: 15; CDR3 DNA: TGTGCCAGCAGCTCAGGCGGGGGGGCCGCAGATACGCAGTATTTT; CDR3 protein: CASSSGGGAADTQYF
J gene: TRBJ2-7; V gene: TRBV5-6; clone size: NA; D gene: NA; CDR3 length: 13; CDR3 DNA: TGTGCCAGCAGCTTGTCCGCCGTTCGGAGGTCGTACTTC; CDR3 protein: CASSLSAVRRSYF
J gene: TRBJ1-2; V gene: TRBV5-1; clone size: NA; D gene: NA; CDR3 length: 14; CDR3 DNA: TGCGCCAGCAGCTTGGAAAGCCGGAACTATGGCTACACCTTC; CDR3 protein: CASSLESRNYGYTF
J gene: TRBJ1-6; V gene: TRBV5-4; clone size: few; D gene: NA; CDR3 length: 14; CDR3 DNA: TGTGCCAGCAGCTTGGTTCCAGAGTATTCACCCCTCCACTTT; CDR3 protein: CASSLVPEYSPLHF
J gene: TRBJ2-1; V gene: TRBV7-2; clone size: NA; D gene: NA; CDR3 length: 18; CDR3 DNA: TGTGCCAGCAGCTTAGTGGGGGCAGGGGGAGGCTCCTACAATGAGCAGTTCTTC; CDR3 protein: CASSLVGAGGGSYNEQFF
J gene: TRBJ1-5; V gene: TRBV5-1; clone size: few; D gene: NA; CDR3 length: 16; CDR3 DNA: TGCGCCAGCAGCCCTGGCCCTGGGGGCGGAGGTCAGCCCCAGCATTTT; CDR3 protein: CASSPGPGGGGQPQHF
J gene: TRBJ2-3; V gene: TRBV6-6; clone size: once; D gene: NA; CDR3 length: 12; CDR3 DNA: TGTGCCAGCAGTCCTAACACAGATACGCAGTATTTT; CDR3 protein: CASSPNTDTQYF
J gene: TRBJ2-1; V gene: TRBV5-1; clone size: NA; D gene: TRBD2; CDR3 length: 19; CDR3 DNA: TGCGCCAGCAGCTTGTCCCTCGGGGGGACTAGCGGGGGTAGGAATGAGCAGTTCTTC; CDR3 protein: CASSLSLGGTSGGRNEQFF
J gene: TRBJ1-6; V gene: TRBV7-9; clone size: NA; D gene: NA; CDR3 length: 15; CDR3 DNA: TGTGCCAGCAGCCCACGGGGGGGGAATAATTCACCCCTCCACTTT; CDR3 protein: CASSPRGGNNSPLHF
J gene: TRBJ2-7; V gene: TRBV7-9; clone size: few; D gene: NA; CDR3 length: 14; CDR3 DNA: TGTGCCAGCAGCCGACAGGGAGGGTCCTACGAGCAGTACTTC; CDR3 protein: CASSRQGGSYEQYF
J gene: TRBJ2-5; V gene: TRBV28; clone size: NA; D gene: TRBD2; CDR3 length: 17; CDR3 DNA: TGTGCCAGTCGACTAGCGGGGGGCCAATTCGCTCAAGAGACCCAGTACTTC; CDR3 protein: CASRLAGGQFAQETQYF